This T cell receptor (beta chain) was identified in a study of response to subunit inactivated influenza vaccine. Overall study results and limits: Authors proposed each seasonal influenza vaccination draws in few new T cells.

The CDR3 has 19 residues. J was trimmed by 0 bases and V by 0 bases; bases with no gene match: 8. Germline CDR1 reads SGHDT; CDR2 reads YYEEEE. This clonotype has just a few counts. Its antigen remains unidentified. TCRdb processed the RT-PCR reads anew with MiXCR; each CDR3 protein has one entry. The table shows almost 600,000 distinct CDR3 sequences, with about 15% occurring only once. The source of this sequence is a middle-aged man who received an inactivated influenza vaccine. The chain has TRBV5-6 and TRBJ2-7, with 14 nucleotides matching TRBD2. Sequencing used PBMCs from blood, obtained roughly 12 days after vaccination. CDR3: CASSLGGLAGAILSYEQYF. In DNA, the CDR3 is TGTGCCAGCAGCTTGGGGGGACTAGCGGGAGCGATCCTCTCCTACGAGCAGTACTTC. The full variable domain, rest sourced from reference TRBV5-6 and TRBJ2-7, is DAGVTQSPTHLIKTRGQQVTLRCSPKSGHDTVSWYQQALGQGPQFIFQYYEEEERQRGNFPDRFSGHQFPNYSSELNVNALLLGDSALYLCASSLGGLAGAILSYEQYFGPGTRLTVT.